This T cell receptor (beta chain) was obtained from a study of T cells of healthy individuals. MiXCR, applied by TCRdb to the 5' RACE reads, yields one record per CDR3 protein. The table shows roughly 87,000 distinct CDR3 sequences, with about 16% occurring only once. V trimming: 5 bases; J trimming: 7 bases; junction bases outside the gene matches: 2. This CDR3 spans 14 amino acids. Germline loops: CDR1 SGHTA, CDR2 FQGTGA. This TCR was sampled from a human donor in good health. This rearrangement joins TRBV7-3 to TRBJ1-6, with 10 bases aligning to TRBD1. The CDR3 DNA reads as TGTGCCAGCAGCCGGACAGGGGGGAATTCACCCCTCCACTTT. Translating it yields CASSRTGGNSPLHF.